The rows below give T cell receptor beta chains drawn from one sample of a study of cytomegalovirus exposure and HLA in healthy donors. Using immunoSEQ multiplex PCR, the repertoire was profiled, and TCRdb retains in-frame clones only, with some absent. The table shows roughly 130,000 clones, with about nine tenths occurring only once. The sequenced material came from PBMCs. Every receptor here comes from a woman aged 30 to 39 in good health and CMV-seropositive. The CDR3 runs from the conserved cysteine through the conserved F or W. The D gene is left open where the match is weak. Size is stated for part of the rows, as once, few or many counts, or as a class when the clone is expanded.

>TRBJ2-2|.|.|TRBV5-1
CASSVGTPSGGELFF
TGCGCCAGCAGCGTCGGGACACCTTCGGGTGGGGAGCTGTTTTTT
>TRBJ2-7|.|TRBD1|TRBV7-8
CASSPGQARSYEQYF
TGTGCCAGCAGCCCGGGACAGGCTCGCTCCTACGAGCAGTACTTC
>TRBJ1-4|.|.|TRBV5-1
CASSSRGGGEKLFF
TGCGCCAGCAGCTCCAGGGGAGGGGGTGAAAAACTGTTTTTT
>TRBJ2-7|.|TRBD1|TRBV18
CASSPGWTGTYEQYF
TGTGCCAGCTCACCTGGGTGGACAGGCACCTACGAGCAGTACTTC
>TRBJ1-2|.|TRBD1|TRBV4-1
CASSPRQGSYGYTF
TGCGCCAGCAGCCCGCGACAGGGATCATATGGCTACACCTTC
>TRBJ2-6|.|TRBD1|TRBV27
CASSWTGDNSGANVLTF
TGTGCCAGCAGTTGGACAGGGGACAACTCTGGGGCCAACGTCCTGACTTTC
>TRBJ2-7|.|.|TRBV6-1
CASSSGVYEQYF
TGTGCCAGCAGCTCGGGGGTCTACGAGCAGTACTTC
>TRBJ1-1|.|.|TRBV28
CASRSGNTEAFF
TGTGCCAGCCGGTCGGGGAACACTGAAGCTTTCTTT
>TRBJ1-6|.|.|TRBV6-5
CASREMMRDSPLHF
TGTGCCAGCAGGGAGATGATGAGGGATTCACCCCTCCACTTT
>TRBJ2-7|.|TRBD2|TRBV2
CASSSRTSGIQQYF
TGTGCCAGCAGTAGCCGGACTAGCGGGATTCAGCAGTACTTC
>TRBJ2-7|.|TRBD2|TRBV6-1
CASSETPSGFYEQYF
TGTGCCAGCAGTGAAACGCCTAGCGGGTTCTACGAGCAGTACTTC
>TRBJ2-3|.|.|TRBV2
CASSPGLDTQYF
TGTGCCAGCAGTCCAGGCCTAGATACGCAGTATTTT
>TRBJ2-5|.|.|TRBV5-8
CASSLPRGAGVSETQYF
TGTGCCAGCAGCTTGCCACGGGGGGCGGGAGTCTCGGAGACCCAGTACTTC
>TRBJ2-7|.|TRBD2|TRBV28
CASSEGTSGRAVEQYF
TGTGCCAGCAGCGAAGGGACTAGCGGGAGGGCGGTCGAGCAGTACTTC
>TRBJ2-2|.|.|TRBV7-2
CASSLGARANTGELFF
TGTGCCAGCAGCTTGGGGGCGCGGGCTAACACCGGGGAGCTGTTTTTT
>TRBJ2-2|.|TRBD2|TRBV19
CASSRLAGEIGELFF
TGTGCCAGTAGTCGACTAGCGGGAGAGATCGGGGAGCTGTTTTTT
>TRBJ2-1|.|.|TRBV9
CASSATLQGPPNNEQFF
TGTGCCAGCAGCGCAACACTACAGGGTCCGCCTAACAATGAGCAGTTCTTC
>TRBJ2-5|once|.|TRBV11-2
CASTYRVRETQYF
TGTGCCAGCACCTACAGGGTGAGGGAGACCCAGTACTTC
>TRBJ2-1|.|.|TRBV19
CASSPQGLTYNEQFF
TGTGCCAGTAGCCCACAGGGATTAACCTACAATGAGCAGTTCTTC
>TRBJ1-2|.|.|TRBV2
CASRALDSYYGYTF
TGTGCCAGCAGGGCCCTGGACAGCTACTATGGCTACACCTTC
>TRBJ2-7|.|TRBD1|TRBV6-5
CATRGGQVRYEQYF
TGTGCCACTCGAGGGGGACAGGTTCGCTACGAGCAGTACTTC
>TRBJ2-7|.|.|TRBV7-3
CASSLSAGDEQYF
TGTGCCAGCAGCTTAAGTGCAGGGGACGAGCAGTACTTC